Sequencing of this TCR beta chain was carried out in a study of cytomegalovirus exposure and HLA in healthy donors. Study-wide findings and caveats: It emerged from a later analysis that several of the most significant clusters appeared to be linked to common viral pathogens. In a later analysis, TCR beta V- and J-gene trimming was associated with a missense DCLRE1C variant.

In the case of this clone: What it binds is not known.

The germline gives CDR1 SGHTA, CDR2 FQGNSA. The junction had 8 bases not matched to a gene; V was cut back by 0 bases and J by 9 bases. This CDR3 region has 17 residues. PCR used 60 Vbeta primers and 13 Jbeta primers. Sequencing was performed with immunoSEQ multiplex PCR; in TCRdb, only in-frame clones are kept and a portion is missing. The sample consists of 200,000 to 250,000 clones, approximately 78% of them appearing once. The source is a woman aged 40 to 55 in good health and CMV-seronegative. The chain couples TRBV7-2 to TRBJ2-1; 13 nucleotides agree with TRBD2. Sequencing input: PBMCs. CDR3 protein: CASSLAKLAGGLGEQFF. The CDR3, as DNA: TGTGCCAGCAGCTTAGCAAAACTAGCGGGAGGGCTCGGTGAGCAGTTCTTC.